The sequence of this TCR beta chain was determined in a study of metastatic and nonmetastatic thyroid tumors. Per the germline V gene, CDR1 is LGHNA and CDR2 is YNFKEQ. V dropped 5 bases and J dropped 7; count of bases not matched to a gene: 6. The CDR3 contains 15 residues. Every patient underwent thyroid surgery untreated. This clone was counted ten times or more. TCRdb re-clonotyped the PCR reads through MiXCR. The sample lists about 93,000 clones; roughly an eighth were seen once. This sequence joins TRBV4-2 and TRBJ2-1; TRBD2 aligns across 12 bases. Input material: blood. The sequence derives from a female donor with papillary thyroid cancer or a benign thyroid nodule (not recorded which). Some clones in this sample may be carry-over from other donors' samples. The CDR3 loop is CASSGILAGGNEQFF. CDR3 DNA: TGTGCCAGCAGCGGAATTCTAGCGGGGGGGAATGAGCAGTTCTTC.